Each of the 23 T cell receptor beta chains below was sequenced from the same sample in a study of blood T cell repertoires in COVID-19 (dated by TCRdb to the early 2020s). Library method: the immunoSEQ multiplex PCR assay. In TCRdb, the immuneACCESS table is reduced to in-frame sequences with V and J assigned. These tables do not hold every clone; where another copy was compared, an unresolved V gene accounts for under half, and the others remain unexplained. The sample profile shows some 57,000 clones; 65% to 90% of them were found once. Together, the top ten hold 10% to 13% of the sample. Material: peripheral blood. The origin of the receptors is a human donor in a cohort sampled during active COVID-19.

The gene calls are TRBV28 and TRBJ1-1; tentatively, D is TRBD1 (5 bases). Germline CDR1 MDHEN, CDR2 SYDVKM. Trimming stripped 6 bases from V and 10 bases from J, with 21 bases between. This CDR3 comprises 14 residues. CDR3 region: CASSLFTGASGAFF. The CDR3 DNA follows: TGTGCCAGCAGCCTCTTTACTGGGGCAAGTGGAGCTTTCTTT.

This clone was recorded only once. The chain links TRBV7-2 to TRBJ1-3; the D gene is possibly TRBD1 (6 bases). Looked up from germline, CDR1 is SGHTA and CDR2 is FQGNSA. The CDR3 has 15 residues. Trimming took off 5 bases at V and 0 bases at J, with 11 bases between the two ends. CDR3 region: CASSADRISGNTIYF. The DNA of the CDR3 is TGTGCCAGCAGCGCGGACAGAATCTCTGGAAACACCATATATTTT. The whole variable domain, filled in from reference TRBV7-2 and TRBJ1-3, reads GAGVSQSPSNKVTEKGKDVELRCDPISGHTALYWYRQSLGQGLEFLIYFQGNSAPDKSGLPSDRFSAERTGGSVSTLTIQRTQQEDSAVYLCASSADRISGNTIYFGEGSWLTVV.

Written as DNA, the CDR3 is TGTGCCAGCAGTTACTTTGGACTAGCGGGAGTGGGTGAGCAGTTCTTC. Protein product: CASSYFGLAGVGEQFF. The chain combines TRBV6-2 or TRBV6-3 with TRBJ2-1; 13 bases agree with TRBD2. V lost 1 base, J lost 9 bases, and 6 bases stayed unmatched. This CDR3 has 16 amino acids. Germline V lookup: CDR1 MNHEY, CDR2 SVGEGT.

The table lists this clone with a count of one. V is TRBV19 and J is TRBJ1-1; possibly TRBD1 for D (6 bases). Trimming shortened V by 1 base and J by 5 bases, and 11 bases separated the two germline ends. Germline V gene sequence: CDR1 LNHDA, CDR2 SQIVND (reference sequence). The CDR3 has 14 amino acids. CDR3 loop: CASSIVQGDTEAFF. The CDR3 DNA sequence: TGTGCCAGTAGTATAGTACAGGGAGATACTGAAGCTTTCTTT.

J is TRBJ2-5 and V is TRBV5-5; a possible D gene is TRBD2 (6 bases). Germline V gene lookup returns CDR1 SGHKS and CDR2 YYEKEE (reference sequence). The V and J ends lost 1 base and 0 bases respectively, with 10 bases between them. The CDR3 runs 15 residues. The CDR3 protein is CASSLPAGYQETQYF. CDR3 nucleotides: TGTGCCAGCAGCTTGCCAGCGGGTTACCAAGAGACCCAGTACTTC.

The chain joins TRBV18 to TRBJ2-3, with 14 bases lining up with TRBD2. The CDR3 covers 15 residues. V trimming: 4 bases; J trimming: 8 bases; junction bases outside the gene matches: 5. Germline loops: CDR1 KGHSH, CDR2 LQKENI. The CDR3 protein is CASSRGLAGETTQYF. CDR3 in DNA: TGTGCCAGCTCACGGGGACTAGCGGGAGAGACTACGCAGTATTTT.

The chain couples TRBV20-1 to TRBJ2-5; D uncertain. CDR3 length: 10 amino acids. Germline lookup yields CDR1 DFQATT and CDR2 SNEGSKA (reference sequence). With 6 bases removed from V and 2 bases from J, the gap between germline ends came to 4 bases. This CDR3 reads CSARQETQYF. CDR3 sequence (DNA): TGCAGTGCGAGGCAAGAGACCCAGTACTTC.

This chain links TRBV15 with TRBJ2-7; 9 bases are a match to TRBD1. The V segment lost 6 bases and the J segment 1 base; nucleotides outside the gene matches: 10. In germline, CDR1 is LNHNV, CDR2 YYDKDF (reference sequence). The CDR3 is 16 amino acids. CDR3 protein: CATRESRQGGSYEQYF. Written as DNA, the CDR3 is TGTGCCACCAGGGAGAGTAGACAGGGGGGATCCTACGAGCAGTACTTC.

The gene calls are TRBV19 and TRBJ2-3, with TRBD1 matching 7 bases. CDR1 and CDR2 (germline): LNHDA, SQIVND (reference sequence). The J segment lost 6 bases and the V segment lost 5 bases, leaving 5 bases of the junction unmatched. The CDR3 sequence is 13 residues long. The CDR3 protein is CASSQDRRDTQYF. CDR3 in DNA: TGTGCCAGTAGTCAGGACAGGCGGGATACGCAGTATTTT.

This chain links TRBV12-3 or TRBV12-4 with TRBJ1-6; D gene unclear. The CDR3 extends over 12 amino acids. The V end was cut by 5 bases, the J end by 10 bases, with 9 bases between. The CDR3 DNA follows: TGTGCCAGCAGTCCTGAACAATCACCCCTCCACTTT. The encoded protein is CASSPEQSPLHF.

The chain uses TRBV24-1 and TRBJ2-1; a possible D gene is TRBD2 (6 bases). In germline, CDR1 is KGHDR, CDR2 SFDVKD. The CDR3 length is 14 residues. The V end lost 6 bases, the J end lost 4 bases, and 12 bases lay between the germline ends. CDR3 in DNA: TGTGCCACCAGTCGGGAGTCCGGTTACAATGAGCAGTTCTTC. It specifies CATSRESGYNEQFF.

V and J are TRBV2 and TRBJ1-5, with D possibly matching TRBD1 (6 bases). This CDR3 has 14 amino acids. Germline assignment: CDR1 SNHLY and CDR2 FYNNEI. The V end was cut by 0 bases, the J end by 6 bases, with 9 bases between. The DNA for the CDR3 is TGTGCCAGCAGTGAAGCGACAGGCCGTCAGCCCCAGCATTTT. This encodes CASSEATGRQPQHF.

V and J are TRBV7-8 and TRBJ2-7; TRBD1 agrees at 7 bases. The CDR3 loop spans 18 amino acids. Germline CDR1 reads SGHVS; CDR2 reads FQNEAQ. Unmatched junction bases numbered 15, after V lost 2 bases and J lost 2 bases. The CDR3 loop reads CASSLFYAIEGAAYEQYF. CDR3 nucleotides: TGTGCCAGCAGCTTATTCTATGCCATCGAGGGGGCGGCCTACGAGCAGTACTTC. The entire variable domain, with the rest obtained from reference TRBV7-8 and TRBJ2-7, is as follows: GAGVSQSPRYKVAKRGQDVALRCDPISGHVSLFWYQQALGQGPEFLTYFQNEAQLDKSGLPSDRFFAERPEGSVSTLKIQRTQQEDSAVYLCASSLFYAIEGAAYEQYFGPGTRLTVT.

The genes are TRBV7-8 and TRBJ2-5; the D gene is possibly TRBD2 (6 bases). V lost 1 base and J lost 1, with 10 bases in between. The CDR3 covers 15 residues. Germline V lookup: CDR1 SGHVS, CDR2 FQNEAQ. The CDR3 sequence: CASSLDGTLQETQYF. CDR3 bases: TGTGCCAGCAGCTTAGACGGGACTCTCCAAGAGACCCAGTACTTC.

The CDR3 sequence: CASSLSDQPQHF. The CDR3 bases are TGTGCCAGCAGTTTATCAGATCAGCCCCAGCATTTT. The V and J genes are TRBV28 and TRBJ1-5; no firm D call. The germline CDR1 and CDR2 sequences are MDHEN and SYDVKM. The CDR3 sequence is 12 residues long. V dropped 1 base and J dropped 5 bases, with 3 bases sitting between them.

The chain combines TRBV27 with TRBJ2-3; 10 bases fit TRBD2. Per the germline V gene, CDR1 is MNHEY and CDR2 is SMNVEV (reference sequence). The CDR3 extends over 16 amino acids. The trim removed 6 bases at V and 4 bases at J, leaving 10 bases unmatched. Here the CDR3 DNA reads TGTGCCAGCAGGCGGGGGAGCGGGAGGGTTCCAGATACGCAGTATTTT. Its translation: CASRRGSGRVPDTQYF.

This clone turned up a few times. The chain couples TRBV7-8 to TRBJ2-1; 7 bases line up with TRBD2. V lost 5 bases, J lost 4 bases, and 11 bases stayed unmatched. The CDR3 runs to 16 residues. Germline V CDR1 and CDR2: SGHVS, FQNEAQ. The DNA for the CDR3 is TGTGCCAGCAGCGAAACCCGCGGGAGAGGGTACAATGAGCAGTTCTTC. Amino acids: CASSETRGRGYNEQFF.

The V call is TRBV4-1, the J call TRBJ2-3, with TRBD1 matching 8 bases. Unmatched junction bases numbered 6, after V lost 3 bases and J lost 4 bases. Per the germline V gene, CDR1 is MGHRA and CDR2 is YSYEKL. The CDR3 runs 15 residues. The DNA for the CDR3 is TGCGCCAGCAGCCACGACAGGGGAAACCCAGATACGCAGTATTTT. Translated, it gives CASSHDRGNPDTQYF.

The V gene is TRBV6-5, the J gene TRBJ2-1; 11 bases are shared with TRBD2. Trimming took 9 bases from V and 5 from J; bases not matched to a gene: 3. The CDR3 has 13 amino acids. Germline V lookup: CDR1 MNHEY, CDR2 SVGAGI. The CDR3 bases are TGTGCCAGTCAACTAGCGGGAGACAATGAGCAGTTCTTC. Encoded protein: CASQLAGDNEQFF.

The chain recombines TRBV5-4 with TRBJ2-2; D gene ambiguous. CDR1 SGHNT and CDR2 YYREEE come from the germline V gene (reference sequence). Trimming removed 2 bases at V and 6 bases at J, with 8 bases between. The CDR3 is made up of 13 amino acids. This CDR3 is CASSLTGPGELFF. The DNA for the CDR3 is TGTGCCAGCAGCTTAACGGGTCCCGGGGAGCTGTTTTTT.

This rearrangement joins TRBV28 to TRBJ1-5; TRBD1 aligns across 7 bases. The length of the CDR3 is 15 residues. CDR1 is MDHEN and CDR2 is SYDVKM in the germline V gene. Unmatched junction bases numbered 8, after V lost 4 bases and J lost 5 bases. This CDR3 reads CASSSRTGPDQPQHF. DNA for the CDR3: TGTGCCAGCAGTTCACGGACAGGTCCGGATCAGCCCCAGCATTTT.

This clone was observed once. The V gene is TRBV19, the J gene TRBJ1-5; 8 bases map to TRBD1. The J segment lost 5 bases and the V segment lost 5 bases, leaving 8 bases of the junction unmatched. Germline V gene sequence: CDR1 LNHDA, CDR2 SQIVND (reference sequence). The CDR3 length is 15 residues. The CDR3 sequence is CASSVQGVRYQPQHF. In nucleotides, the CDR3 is TGTGCCAGTAGTGTACAGGGGGTACGCTATCAGCCCCAGCATTTT.

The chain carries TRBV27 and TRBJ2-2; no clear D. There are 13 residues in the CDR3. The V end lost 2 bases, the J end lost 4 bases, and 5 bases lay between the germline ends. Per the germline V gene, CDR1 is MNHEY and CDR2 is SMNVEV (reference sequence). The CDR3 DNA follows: TGTGCCAGCAGTTTAAAGAGCACCGGGGAGCTGTTTTTT. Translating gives CASSLKSTGELFF.